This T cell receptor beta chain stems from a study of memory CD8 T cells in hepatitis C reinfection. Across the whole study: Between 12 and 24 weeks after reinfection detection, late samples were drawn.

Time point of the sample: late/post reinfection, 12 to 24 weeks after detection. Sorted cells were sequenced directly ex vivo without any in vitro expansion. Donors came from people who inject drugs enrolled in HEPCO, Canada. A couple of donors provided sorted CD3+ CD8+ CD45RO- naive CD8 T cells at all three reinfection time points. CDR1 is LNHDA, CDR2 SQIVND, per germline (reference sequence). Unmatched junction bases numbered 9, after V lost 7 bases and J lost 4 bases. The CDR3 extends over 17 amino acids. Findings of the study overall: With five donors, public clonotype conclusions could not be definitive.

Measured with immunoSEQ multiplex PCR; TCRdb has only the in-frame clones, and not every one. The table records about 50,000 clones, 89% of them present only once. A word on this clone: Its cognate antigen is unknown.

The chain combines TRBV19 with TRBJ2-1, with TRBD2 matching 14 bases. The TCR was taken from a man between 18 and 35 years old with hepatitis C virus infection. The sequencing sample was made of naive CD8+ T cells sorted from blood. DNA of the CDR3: TGTGCCAGTACCGGGACTAGCGGGAGCGAGTGGTACAATGAGCAGTTCTTC. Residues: CASTGTSGSEWYNEQFF. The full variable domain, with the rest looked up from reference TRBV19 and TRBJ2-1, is DGGITQSPKYLFRKEGQNVTLSCEQNLNHDAMYWYRQDPGQGLRLIYYSQIVNDFQKGDIAEGYSVSREKKESFPLTVTSAQKNPTAFYLCASTGTSGSEWYNEQFFGPGTRLTVL.